A selection of T cell receptor beta chains follows, all from one sample in a study of regulatory dendritic cells for organ transplantation. Method: immunoSEQ multiplex PCR; TCRdb's copy keeps in-frame clones and lacks some. The data show fewer than 40,000 clones, 75% to 95% seen once. Sequencing was performed on naive CD8+ T cells from blood. The receptors stem from a human donor in good health. Each CDR3 is given with its conserved first and last residue. The D gene is left open where the match is weak.

J gene: TRBJ1-4
D gene: .
V gene: TRBV13
CDR3 protein: CASSLGSNEKLFF

J gene: TRBJ2-7
D gene: .
V gene: TRBV11-3
CDR3 protein: CASSFGTGYEQYF

J gene: TRBJ1-1
D gene: .
V gene: TRBV19
CDR3 protein: CASTPLDSNTEAFF

J gene: TRBJ1-1
D gene: .
V gene: TRBV27
CDR3 protein: CASSLRQGMNTEAFF

J gene: TRBJ2-5
D gene: .
V gene: TRBV28
CDR3 protein: CASSFKSHWETQYF

J gene: TRBJ1-1
D gene: .
V gene: TRBV4-3
CDR3 protein: CASSQDPMVGPTEAFF

J gene: TRBJ2-5
D gene: .
V gene: TRBV15
CDR3 protein: CATSRLTGTLQETQYF

J gene: TRBJ1-4
D gene: .
V gene: TRBV21-1
CDR3 protein: CASSKYRKNNEKLFF

J gene: TRBJ1-4
D gene: .
V gene: TRBV6-1
CDR3 protein: CASSAVGQPRWGNEKLFF

J gene: TRBJ1-5
D gene: .
V gene: TRBV27
CDR3 protein: CASKVAGDNQPQHF

J gene: TRBJ2-7
D gene: TRBD1
V gene: TRBV2
CDR3 protein: CASSEIGTGSTYEQYF

J gene: TRBJ2-6
D gene: .
V gene: TRBV28
CDR3 protein: CASSLYRSGANVLTF

J gene: TRBJ2-5
D gene: TRBD1
V gene: TRBV29-1
CDR3 protein: CSVAGGTTWDRVTQETQYF

J gene: TRBJ2-7
D gene: TRBD2
V gene: TRBV7-9
CDR3 protein: CASSPTTSGGAMHEQYF

J gene: TRBJ2-3
D gene: .
V gene: TRBV28
CDR3 protein: CASSYRDTQYF

J gene: TRBJ1-1
D gene: .
V gene: TRBV7-9
CDR3 protein: CASSAPGTRNTEAFF

J gene: TRBJ2-5
D gene: .
V gene: TRBV5-4
CDR3 protein: CASSPQAGETQYF

J gene: TRBJ1-3
D gene: .
V gene: TRBV2
CDR3 protein: CASSADASSGNTIYF

J gene: TRBJ2-7
D gene: TRBD1
V gene: TRBV4-3
CDR3 protein: CASSQGRDRLYEQYF

J gene: TRBJ1-6
D gene: .
V gene: TRBV6-5
CDR3 protein: CASSYSGGSYNSPLHF